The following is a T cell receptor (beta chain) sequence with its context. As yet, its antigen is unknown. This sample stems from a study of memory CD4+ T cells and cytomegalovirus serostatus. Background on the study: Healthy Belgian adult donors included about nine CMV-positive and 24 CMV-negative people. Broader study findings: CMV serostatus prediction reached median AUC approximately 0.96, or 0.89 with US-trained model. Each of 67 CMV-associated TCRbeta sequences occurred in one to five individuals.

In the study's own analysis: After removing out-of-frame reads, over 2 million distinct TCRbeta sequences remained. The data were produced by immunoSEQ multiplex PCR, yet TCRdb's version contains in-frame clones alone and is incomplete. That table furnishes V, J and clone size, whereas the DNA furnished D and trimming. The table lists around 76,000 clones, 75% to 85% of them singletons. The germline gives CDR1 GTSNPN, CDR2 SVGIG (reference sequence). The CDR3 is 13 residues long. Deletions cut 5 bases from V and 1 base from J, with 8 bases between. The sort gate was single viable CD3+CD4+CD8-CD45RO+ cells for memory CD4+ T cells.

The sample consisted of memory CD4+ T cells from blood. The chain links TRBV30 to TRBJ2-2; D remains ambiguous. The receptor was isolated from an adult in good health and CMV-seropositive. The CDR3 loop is CAWARQNTGELFF. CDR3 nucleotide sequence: TGTGCCTGGGCCCGACAGAACACCGGGGAGCTGTTTTTT.